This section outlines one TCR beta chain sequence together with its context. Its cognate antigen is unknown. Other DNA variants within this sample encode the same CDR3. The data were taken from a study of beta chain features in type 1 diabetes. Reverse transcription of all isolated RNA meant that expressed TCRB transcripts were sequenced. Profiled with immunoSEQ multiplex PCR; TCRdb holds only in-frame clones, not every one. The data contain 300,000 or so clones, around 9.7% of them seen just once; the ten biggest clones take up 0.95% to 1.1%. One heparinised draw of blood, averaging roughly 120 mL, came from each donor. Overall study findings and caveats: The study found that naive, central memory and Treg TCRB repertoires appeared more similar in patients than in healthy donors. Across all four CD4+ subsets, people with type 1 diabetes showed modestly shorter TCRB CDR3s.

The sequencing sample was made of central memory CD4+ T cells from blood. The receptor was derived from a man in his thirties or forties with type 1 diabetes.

The DNA for the CDR3 is TGTGCCAGCTCACCACCAGGGAGGACTGAAGCTTTCTTT. Its translation is CASSPPGRTEAFF. The gene calls are TRBV18 and TRBJ1-1; D gene ambiguous. CDR3 length: 13 amino acids. Per germline, CDR1 KGHSH and CDR2 LQKENI. Trimming left V 0 bases short and J 5 bases short, with 7 bases between.